This T cell receptor beta chain was retrieved from a study of blood T cell repertoires in COVID-19. Germline V gene lookup returns CDR1 SGDLS and CDR2 YYNGEE. The CDR3 length is 15 residues. The V gene end was trimmed by 3 bases and the J gene end by 0 bases; junction bases not matched to a gene: 4. In this sample, this clone turned up a few times. Only in-frame clones appear in the TCRdb table, and some are missing; sequencing was by immunoSEQ multiplex PCR. The sample holds fewer than 130,000 clones; approximately 79% are singletons and the top ten take roughly 17%. Sequencing input: peripheral blood. The chain joins TRBV9 to TRBJ1-1; 8 bases are shared with TRBD1. The receptor was isolated from a woman older than 75 with active or convalescent COVID-19. In DNA form, the CDR3 reads TGTGCCAGCAGCGGGGGACAGGCTATGAACACTGAAGCTTTCTTT. Encoded protein: CASSGGQAMNTEAFF.